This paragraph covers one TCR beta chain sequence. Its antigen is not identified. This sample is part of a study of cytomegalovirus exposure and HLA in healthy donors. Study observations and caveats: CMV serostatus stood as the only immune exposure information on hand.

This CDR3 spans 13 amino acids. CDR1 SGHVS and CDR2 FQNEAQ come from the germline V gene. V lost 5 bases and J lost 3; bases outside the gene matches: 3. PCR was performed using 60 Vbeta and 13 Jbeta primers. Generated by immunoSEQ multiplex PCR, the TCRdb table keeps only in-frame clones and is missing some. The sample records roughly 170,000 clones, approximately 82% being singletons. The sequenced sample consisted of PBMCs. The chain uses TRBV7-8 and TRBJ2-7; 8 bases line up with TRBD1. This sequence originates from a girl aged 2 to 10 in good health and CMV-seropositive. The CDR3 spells CASSQTGVYEQYF. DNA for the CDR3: TGTGCCAGCAGCCAGACAGGGGTCTACGAGCAGTACTTC.